Reported below is one T cell receptor (beta chain). The source of the sample is a study of cytomegalovirus exposure and HLA in healthy donors. V lost 0 bases and J 2 bases, leaving 20 bases between the germline ends. Germline V gene data show CDR1 as MGHRA and CDR2 as YSYEKL. The CDR3 sequence is 18 residues long. 13 Jbeta primers and 60 Vbeta primers were used for the PCR. The repertoire was sequenced with immunoSEQ multiplex PCR; TCRdb's copy has only in-frame clones and lacks some. The table has 160,000 or so clones, around four fifths seen once. The sequence derives from a man in his late teens or twenties in good health and CMV-seropositive. The chain has TRBV4-1 and TRBJ2-7, with D possibly TRBD1 on 5 matching bases. The specimen was PBMCs. The CDR3: CASSQDEAGYSLAYEQYF. The CDR3 bases are TGCGCCAGCAGCCAAGATGAGGCAGGGTATTCGTTGGCCTACGAGCAGTACTTC.